Reported below is one TCR beta chain. The data were taken from a study of blood T cell repertoires in COVID-19. In the study overall: Sources were T cells, B-cell-depleted T cells, or PBMCs; the material itself was cDNA or gDNA.

Generated by immunoSEQ multiplex PCR, the TCRdb table keeps only in-frame clones and is missing some. This repertoire shows 180,000 or so clones, 75% to 90% found once; its top ten account for under 9.5%. CDR1 SGHRS and CDR2 YFSETQ come from the germline V gene. J was trimmed by 5 bases and V by 4 bases; bases with no gene match: 5. The CDR3 is 16 amino acids. The specimen sequenced was peripheral blood. This receptor was identified in a woman aged 60 to 75 with acute or convalescent COVID-19. V is TRBV5-1 and J is TRBJ2-2, with TRBD2 matching over 13 bases. The CDR3 loop is CASSLGLAGVTGELFF. For the CDR3, the DNA is TGCGCCAGCAGCCTAGGACTAGCGGGAGTAACCGGGGAGCTGTTTTTT.